The clone carrying this T cell receptor beta chain was detected only once. Its antigen is unidentified. CDR1 is MDHEN, CDR2 SYDVKM, per germline. The CDR3 extends over 13 amino acids. V shed 6 bases and J 3 bases; nucleotides not matched to a gene: 5. The data are from a study of T-cell memory formation after mild COVID-19. Study-wide points: CD4+ contracting clones were found mainly in CM and EM, and CD8+ ones in EMRA. Clones that contracted from day 15 to 85 had balanced CD4/CD8; later expanders were CD4+ biased.

From the 5' RACE reads, TCRdb called clonotypes with MiXCR, one entry per CDR3 protein. The sample holds 450,000 or so distinct CDR3 sequences, roughly 25% seen once. V gene TRBV28 combines with J gene TRBJ2-7; 7 bases are a match to TRBD1. The specimen sequenced was PBMCs or a T cell subset sorted from them (not recorded which). This TCR derives from an adult woman who had mild COVID-19 (a few samples of this study predate the infection). Cell type and time point are not known. Written as DNA, the CDR3 is TGTGCCAGCAGGACAGGGCCCCTCTACGAGCAGTACTTC. It translates to CASRTGPLYEQYF.